This record covers a single TCR beta chain. The sample is drawn from a study of blood T cell repertoires in COVID-19. Turning to the study itself: Sites in the United States, Italy and Spain provided acute and convalescent COVID-19 samples.

Looked up from germline, CDR1 is SGHNT and CDR2 is YENEEA. The length of the CDR3 is 13 residues. Trimming at V came to 2 bases and at J to 6 bases, leaving 4 bases not matched to a gene. Methods used by the authors: Reference gene primer amplification in the assay estimated nucleated cell counts. The table came from immunoSEQ multiplex PCR; TCRdb's copy has only in-frame clones and leaves some out. V and J calls plus clone size are reproduced from that table; the DNA served to infer D and trimming. The data contain 350,000 or so clones, roughly nine tenths of them seen just once; the ten biggest clones take up over 3.5%.

Sequencing was carried out using peripheral blood. The J gene is TRBJ2-7, the V gene TRBV11-3; 7 nucleotides line up with TRBD1. The clonotype comes from a woman aged 60 to 75 with COVID-19, enrolled during active disease. In DNA form, the CDR3 reads TGTGCCAGCAGCTTAACCCGACAGGGCGAGCAGTACTTC. This translates into CASSLTRQGEQYF.